This T cell receptor (beta chain) derives from a study of PD-L1 blockade in urothelial cancer. Study as a whole: Beginning at some point between 2014 and 2015, patients received atezolizumab, given as 1,200 mg intravenously every 3 weeks. Analyses were performed on blood at 3 weeks after treatment start (the second dose) and at 6 weeks. Overall study findings and caveats: Enhanced expansion of tumor-associated blood clones at 3 weeks characterized durable-benefit patients.

A word on this clone: Antigen specificity is unknown.

The protocol was immunoSEQ multiplex PCR, while the TCRdb copy is restricted to in-frame clones and leaves out a portion. The sample consists of some 120,000 clones, approximately 90% of them appearing once. Regarding time point: peripheral blood 6 weeks after treatment start. Each patient gave between 1 and 8 samples of peripheral blood mononuclear cells, which were collected pretreatment and during treatment. Sequencing was performed on PBMCs, taken around atezolizumab (anti-PD-L1) treatment. This TCR was sampled from a man aged 60 to 69 with urothelial cancer.

The CDR3 DNA reads TGTGCCAGTAGTATTGGACAGGGGACCGGGGAGCTGTTTTTT. Translating gives CASSIGQGTGELFF. This sequence joins TRBV19 and TRBJ2-2; 9 nucleotides align to TRBD1. There are 14 residues in the CDR3. Losses at the gene ends were 3 bases for V and 5 bases for J; bases not matched to a gene: 1. Germline V gene data show CDR1 as LNHDA and CDR2 as SQIVND (reference sequence).